This entry concerns a single T cell receptor (beta chain). Its specificity is unknown. Assay used: immunoSEQ multiplex PCR; TCRdb lists only in-frame clones, some missing. This sample has 120,000 to 150,000 clones, with approximately 93% found just once. The record originates from a study of T cell responses to AZD1222 COVID-19 vaccine. Germline loops: CDR1 ENHRY, CDR2 SYGVKD. CDR3 size: 15 residues. V trimming: 2 bases; J trimming: 7 bases; junction bases outside the gene matches: 3. Whole-study results and caveats: Clonal diversity may have been underestimated in mostly white British donors. Spike-spanning, vaccine-associated CD4 TCRs were dominant at 160-218 and 743-854. Baseline serology detected seropositivity in only a handful of AZD1222 recipients. Scientists sampled the repertoires only once the peak T cell response had passed.

The origin of this receptor is an adult in good health. The chain has TRBV10-3 and TRBJ2-2; 11 bases map to TRBD2. The starting material was peripheral blood, obtained on day 0 of MenACWY control vaccination. CDR3 sequence: CAISEPGTSGGELFF. The CDR3 nucleotides read TGTGCCATCAGTGAGCCTGGGACTAGCGGCGGGGAGCTGTTTTTT.